A single sample gave rise to the 32 T cell receptor beta chains below, sequenced in a study of T cells after yellow fever vaccination. Using its own MiXCR run on the 5' RACE reads, TCRdb lists one record per CDR3 protein. This table has about 220,000 distinct CDR3 sequences, around 6.7% appearing once. Here the sequenced sample was CD4+ T cells sorted from PBMCs, taken on the day of the yellow fever booster vaccination. These receptors originate from a man aged 25 to 40 who received the YFV17D yellow fever vaccine.

This clonotype was observed a handful of times. The chain joins TRBV3-1 to TRBJ1-4; the D is unclear. The CDR3 runs to 11 residues. The V end lost 1 base, the J end lost 14 bases, and 8 bases lay between the germline ends. The V gene's germline CDR1 is LGHDT and CDR2 YNNKEL (reference sequence). This CDR3 is CASSQAAGLFF. DNA for the CDR3: TGTGCCAGCAGCCAAGCGGCAGGTCTGTTTTTT.

The sample holds many counts of this clonotype. Relative to the germline gene, one junction end is altered; a read error may explain this. The chain has TRBV5-1 and TRBJ2-7, with 14 positions matching TRBD2. Germline V lookup: CDR1 SGHRS, CDR2 YFSETQ. The CDR3 is 15 amino acids. Here the CDR3 DNA reads TGTGCCAGCAGCTTAGGGACTAGCGGGAGCTACGAGCAGTACTTC. Translated, it gives CASSLGTSGSYEQYF.

The chain couples TRBV5-1 to TRBJ2-5; no firm D call. The CDR3 has 15 residues. Germline V gives CDR1 SGHRS, CDR2 YFSETQ. The V end was cut by 1 base, the J end by 6 bases, with 16 bases between. CDR3 loop: CASSLIDASAKTQYF. The CDR3 DNA reads as TGCGCCAGCAGCTTGATTGACGCCTCAGCAAAGACCCAGTACTTC.

This clonotype showed up just a few times. The V call is TRBV20-1, the J call TRBJ1-1; D remains ambiguous. This CDR3 is 12 amino acids long. The germline V gene encodes CDR1 DFQATT and CDR2 SNEGSKA (reference sequence). CDR3 protein: CRPGNPGAEAFF. CDR3 in DNA: TGCAGGCCCGGGAATCCGGGCGCTGAAGCTTTCTTT.

This chain uses TRBV11-2 with TRBJ2-5; TRBD1 is a possible D gene (5 bases). V was trimmed by 2 bases and J by 4 bases, leaving 11 bases between them. The CDR3 is 14 residues long. Looked up from germline, CDR1 is SGHAT and CDR2 is FQNNGV. The CDR3 is CASSLQGMVETQYF. The CDR3 region has the DNA TGTGCCAGCAGCTTACAGGGAATGGTAGAGACCCAGTACTTC.

This clonotype has a count of ten or more. The chain recombines TRBV7-2 with TRBJ1-1; D is possibly TRBD1 (5 bases). Germline V gene sequence: CDR1 SGHTA, CDR2 FQGNSA. The ends were cut back, 5 bases at V and 0 bases at J, with 16 bases in the middle. The CDR3 contains 16 residues. The CDR3 spells CASSPIGQILNTEAFF. Here the CDR3 DNA reads TGTGCCAGCAGCCCTATCGGACAAATTCTGAACACTGAAGCTTTCTTT.

This clonotype was counted many times. The V and J genes are TRBV5-1 and TRBJ2-1; D is possibly TRBD2 (6 bases). Germline loops: CDR1 SGHRS, CDR2 YFSETQ. V lost 0 bases and J lost 4, with 8 bases in between. CDR3 size: 14 residues. The CDR3: CASSLDGGYNEQFF. CDR3 nucleotides: TGCGCCAGCAGCTTGGATGGGGGGTACAATGAGCAGTTCTTC.

This clonotype has at least ten counts. V and J are TRBV12-3 or TRBV12-4 and TRBJ2-7, with D hard to call. The V gene lost 3 bases and the J gene lost 1 base, with 7 bases spanning the gap. The CDR3 runs to 13 residues. The CDR3 nucleotides read TGTGCCAGCAGTTTTTCACAGTCCTACGAGCAGTACTTC. Protein product: CASSFSQSYEQYF.

Of note for this clonotype: A much bigger clone sits one base away, suggesting this may be a read error. The chain joins TRBV7-3 to TRBJ2-1; the D gene could be TRBD1 or TRBD2 (6 bases each). The germline V gene encodes CDR1 SGHTA and CDR2 FQGTGA. The CDR3 is 16 residues long. Deletions cut 5 bases from V and 3 bases from J, with 17 bases between. The CDR3 DNA reads TGTGCCAGCAGCCGAGGGGGGCGGGATAACTACAATGAGCAGTTCTTC. Translating it yields CASSRGGRDNYNEQFF.

The J gene is TRBJ2-5, the V gene TRBV4-2; TRBD2 agrees at 9 bases. CDR1 and CDR2 (germline): LGHNA, YNFKEQ. V was clipped by 0 bases and J by 1 base; unmatched bases: 3. This CDR3 has 16 amino acids. The CDR3 spells CASSQEGLAFQETQYF. The CDR3 DNA reads TGTGCCAGCAGCCAAGAGGGACTAGCTTTCCAAGAGACCCAGTACTTC.

The sample holds a few counts of this clonotype. The chain links TRBV18 to TRBJ1-1; weak D call: TRBD1 (5 bases). V was pared by 0 bases and J by 5 bases, with 22 bases between. CDR1 and CDR2 (germline): KGHSH, LQKENI. The CDR3 covers 18 residues. The CDR3 loop is CASSPPRAGGPVGTEAFF. For the CDR3, the DNA is TGTGCCAGCTCACCACCGCGCGCGGGGGGACCGGTGGGAACTGAAGCTTTCTTT.

The chain recombines TRBV20-1 with TRBJ2-5, with 7 nucleotides matching TRBD2. The CDR3 consists of 13 residues. Germline lookup yields CDR1 DFQATT and CDR2 SNEGSKA (reference sequence). Trimming removed 6 bases from V and 5 bases from J; junction bases left unmatched: 9. CDR3 sequence: CSALLAGVETQYF. Written as DNA, the CDR3 is TGCAGTGCCCTCCTCGCGGGAGTGGAGACCCAGTACTTC.

With regard to this clonotype: Being one base from a much bigger clone, this may be a read error. The gene calls are TRBV20-1 and TRBJ2-1, with D unresolved. With 4 bases removed from V and 10 bases from J, the gap between germline ends came to 14 bases. Per the germline V gene, CDR1 is DFQATT and CDR2 is SNEGSKA (reference sequence). This CDR3 spans 12 amino acids. In DNA form, the CDR3 reads TGCAGTGCTAACAAACAAGCGAGGGAGCAGTTCTTC. Translated, it gives CSANKQAREQFF.

This clonotype has only one observation. This chain links TRBV19 with TRBJ2-3, with 8 nucleotides matching TRBD2. The CDR3 runs to 15 residues. The germline gives CDR1 LNHDA, CDR2 SQIVND (reference sequence). Trimming cost V 6 bases and J 5 bases; bases outside gene matches: 10. The CDR3 here is CASREAGAGRDTQYF. The CDR3 bases are TGTGCCAGTAGAGAAGCGGGAGCCGGCCGAGATACGCAGTATTTT.

As concerns this clonotype: Being one base from a much bigger clone, this may be a read error. CDR3 sequence reads: CASSPQGGDSYEQYF. In DNA, the CDR3 is TGCGCCAGCAGCCCCCAGGGAGGGGACTCCTACGAGCAGTACTTC. V and J are TRBV5-1 and TRBJ2-7, with TRBD2 matching over 7 bases. The CDR3 is 15 amino acids. CDR1 and CDR2 from the germline V gene are SGHRS and YFSETQ. The ends lost 4 bases at V and 0 bases at J; junction bases unmatched: 7.

This clonotype came up many times. J is TRBJ1-5 and V is TRBV6-1, with a possible D match to TRBD1 (5 bases). The CDR3 has 15 amino acids. The V end was cut by 6 bases, the J end by 1 base, with 13 bases between. The germline V gene encodes CDR1 MNHNS and CDR2 SASEGT. CDR3 DNA: TGTGCCAGCAGAGGCAGGGTTACGAGCAATCAGCCCCAGCATTTT. Protein product: CASRGRVTSNQPQHF.

This clonotype was detected many times. This sequence joins TRBV5-1 and TRBJ2-1; 8 bases line up with TRBD2. This CDR3 is built from 18 residues. V dropped 0 bases and J dropped 4; count of bases not matched to a gene: 12. Looked up from germline, CDR1 is SGHRS and CDR2 is YFSETQ. CDR3 sequence (DNA): TGCGCCAGCAGCTTGGCCGGCGTAGCGGGAAGTAGGTACAATGAGCAGTTCTTC. Its translation: CASSLAGVAGSRYNEQFF.

This clonotype was seen more than once but under ten times. The rearrangement joins TRBV9 to TRBJ1-6; possible D gene TRBD1, 6 bases. CDR1 and CDR2 from the germline V gene are SGDLS and YYNGEE. The V end was cut by 6 bases, the J end by 7 bases, with 8 bases between. CDR3 length equals 12 residues. This CDR3 reads CASNQGNSPLHF. CDR3 in DNA: TGTGCCAGCAATCAGGGGAATTCACCCCTCCACTTT.

The gene calls are TRBV5-1 and TRBJ2-3; 7 bases line up with TRBD2. The CDR3 extends over 14 amino acids. Trimming cost V 6 bases and J 0 bases; bases outside gene matches: 4. Per the germline V gene, CDR1 is SGHRS and CDR2 is YFSETQ. The CDR3, as DNA: TGCGCCAGCAAGCTAGCGGAAAGCACAGATACGCAGTATTTT. This sequence encodes CASKLAESTDTQYF.

Only one count was recorded for this clonotype. A junction boundary mismatches the germline segment, possibly from a read error. The chain uses TRBV6-5 and TRBJ1-1; D unresolved. Per the germline V gene, CDR1 is MNHEY and CDR2 is SVGAGI. The CDR3 loop spans 16 amino acids. The chain's CDR3 is CTSSYSISGFGTEAFF. For the CDR3, the DNA is TGTACCAGCAGTTACTCGATTTCGGGTTTCGGCACTGAAGCTTTCTTT.

Many counts were recorded for this clonotype. The chain links TRBV7-2 to TRBJ2-3; no clear D. This CDR3 contains 15 residues. Trimming left V 1 base short and J 2 bases short, with 10 bases between. Germline CDR1 and CDR2: SGHTA and FQGNSA. The CDR3 protein is CASSLEPEATDTQYF. The CDR3, as DNA: TGTGCCAGCAGCTTAGAGCCTGAAGCCACAGATACGCAGTATTTT. The whole variable domain, remainder taken from reference TRBV7-2 and TRBJ2-3, is GAGVSQSPSNKVTEKGKDVELRCDPISGHTALYWYRQSLGQGLEFLIYFQGNSAPDKSGLPSDRFSAERTGGSVSTLTIQRTQQEDSAVYLCASSLEPEATDTQYFGPGTRLTVL.

The chain links TRBV20-1 to TRBJ2-3; D gene uncertain. The CDR3 covers 16 residues. With 1 base removed from V and 4 bases from J, the gap between germline ends came to 18 bases. CDR1 and CDR2 from the germline V gene are DFQATT and SNEGSKA (reference sequence). CDR3 in DNA: TGCAGTGCTAGAGTTAACCCCCCTAGTTTATCAGATACGCAGTATTTT. As protein: CSARVNPPSLSDTQYF.

This clonotype was seen many times. The rearrangement joins TRBV3-1 to TRBJ2-7, with D maybe TRBD1 (6 bases). This CDR3 is built from 14 residues. CDR1 is LGHDT, CDR2 YNNKEL, per germline (reference sequence). Trimming pared 2 bases from V and 7 bases from J, leaving 15 bases between. The CDR3 sequence: CASSQQPGAWEQYF. CDR3 DNA sequence: TGTGCCAGCAGCCAACAACCAGGGGCGTGGGAGCAGTACTTC.

This clonotype has at least ten counts. This chain connects TRBV28 to TRBJ2-1; D possibly matches TRBD1 or TRBD2 (5 bases each). V was cut by 5 bases and J by 2 bases, with 10 bases left in between. This CDR3 has 14 residues. From germline, CDR1 is MDHEN and CDR2 SYDVKM. CDR3 amino acids: CASSRRDPYNEQFF. In nucleotides, the CDR3 is TGTGCCAGCAGTCGCCGGGACCCCTACAATGAGCAGTTCTTC.

This clonotype was observed many times. V usage is TRBV7-3 and J usage is TRBJ2-1, with 9 positions matching TRBD1. This CDR3 has 17 residues. The germline gives CDR1 SGHTA, CDR2 FQGTGA. Trimming removed 2 bases from V and 8 bases from J; junction bases left unmatched: 13. The CDR3, as DNA: TGTGCCAGCAGCTTAGGAACCAGACAGGGGGACAGGGATGAGCAGTTCTTC. Protein product: CASSLGTRQGDRDEQFF.

This clonotype was observed a handful of times. V is TRBV29-1 and J is TRBJ2-5; 10 bases map to TRBD2. The length of the CDR3 is 15 residues. V was clipped by 7 bases and J by 5 bases; unmatched bases: 13. Germline CDR1 is SQVTM and CDR2 is ANQGSEA. The CDR3 DNA reads as TGCAGCGGTCCCCCGGAGCGGGAGGGCCTGGAGACCCAGTACTTC. Its translation: CSGPPEREGLETQYF.

The sample holds many counts of this clonotype. The J gene is TRBJ2-7, the V gene TRBV29-1, with 10 bases identical to TRBD1. The CDR3 runs 14 residues. V dropped 7 bases and J dropped 4; count of bases not matched to a gene: 10. Germline V gene data show CDR1 as SQVTM and CDR2 as ANQGSEA. The CDR3 reads CSATPGQGMYEQYF. CDR3 bases: TGCAGCGCCACTCCGGGACAGGGGATGTACGAGCAGTACTTC.

The chain combines TRBV5-6 with TRBJ2-4; possible D gene TRBD2, 5 bases. This CDR3 has 14 residues. Trimming pared 4 bases from V and 2 bases from J, leaving 10 bases between. Germline lookup yields CDR1 SGHDT and CDR2 YYEEEE. CDR3 sequence (DNA): TGTGCCAGCAGCCTTCGAGGGACCAAAAACATTCAGTACTTC. It translates to CASSLRGTKNIQYF.

This clonotype turned up a few times. V gene TRBV5-1 combines with J gene TRBJ2-5; maybe TRBD2 (5 bases). V lost 3 bases and J 5 bases, leaving 14 bases between the germline ends. CDR1 and CDR2 (germline): SGHRS, YFSETQ. CDR3 length equals 14 residues. In DNA form, the CDR3 reads TGCGCCAGCAGCTCCGGGGAGCTCAGGGAGACCCAGTACTTC. This gives the protein CASSSGELRETQYF.

This clonotype has just a few counts. The chain uses TRBV3-1 and TRBJ2-2; TRBD2 agrees at 9 bases. This CDR3 has 15 residues. With V trimmed by 1 base and J by 6 bases, 3 bases remained unmatched. Germline V gene lookup returns CDR1 LGHDT and CDR2 YNNKEL (reference sequence). The CDR3 reads CASSQVAGAPGELFF. Written as DNA, the CDR3 is TGTGCCAGCAGCCAAGTAGCGGGAGCCCCCGGGGAGCTGTTTTTT. The variable domain in full, with the rest retrieved from reference TRBV3-1 and TRBJ2-2, is DTAVSQTPKYLVTQMGNDKSIKCEQNLGHDTMYWYKQDSKKFLKIMFSYNNKELIINETVPNRFSPKSPDKAHLNLHINSLELGDSAVYFCASSQVAGAPGELFFGEGSRLTVL.

The rearrangement uses TRBV6-2 or TRBV6-3 and TRBJ2-1; weak D call: TRBD1 (5 bases). Trimming shortened V by 0 bases and J by 3 bases, and 6 bases separated the two germline ends. CDR3 length: 14 amino acids. Germline lookup yields CDR1 MNHEY and CDR2 SVGEGT. Written as DNA, the CDR3 is TGTGCCAGCAGTTACTCGGGGCGCTACAATGAGCAGTTCTTC. Residues: CASSYSGRYNEQFF.

In DNA, the CDR3 is TGCTGTACCTCGGGACAGACTGAAGCTTTCTTT. Translated, it gives CCTSGQTEAFF. The rearrangement joins TRBV20-1 to TRBJ1-1, with TRBD1 matching 7 bases. CDR3 length equals 11 residues. Germline CDR1 and CDR2: DFQATT and SNEGSKA (reference sequence).